The sequence of this T cell receptor beta chain was determined in a study of PD-1 blockade in classical Hodgkin lymphoma. The time point is: cycle 4 day 1 (C4D1), after 6 weeks of nivolumab. Every patient was affected by relapse after autologous stem cell transplantation, while exposure to brentuximab vedotin was not uniform. Overall study findings and caveats: CD4+ TCR diversity, unlike CD8+, climbed significantly by C4D1. Complete responders started with a diversity level that resembled newly diagnosed patients at baseline.

V lost 6 bases and J lost 5, with 14 bases in between. This CDR3 spans 14 amino acids. Germline CDR1 MNHEY, CDR2 SVGAGI. Comment on this clone: Antigen: not known.

Assay used: immunoSEQ multiplex PCR; TCRdb lists only in-frame clones, some missing. The table has approximately 84,000 clones, about 83% seen once; the top ten hold about 15%. The genes are TRBV6-5 and TRBJ2-1; D ambiguous. The specimen comprised peripheral blood mononuclear cells (PBMCs), sampled before the fourth cycle of nivolumab. The clonotype was recovered from a human donor with classical Hodgkin lymphoma. Here the CDR3 reads CASSVRLADNEQFF. CDR3 DNA: TGTGCCAGCAGCGTCCGACTGGCAGACAATGAGCAGTTCTTC.